This note documents a single T cell receptor beta chain sequence. Antigen unknown. The length of the CDR3 is 15 residues. The germline V gene has CDR1 SGHDN and CDR2 FVKESK. V was trimmed by 0 bases and J by 2 bases, leaving 8 bases between them. One entry per CDR3 protein, called by TCRdb with MiXCR from the reads. The sample lists about 890,000 distinct CDR3 sequences; around 31% were seen once. This entry comes from a study of T cell repertoires in cytomegalovirus infection. Background on the study: Epitope selection comprised recently identified HLA-C-restricted CMV epitopes and well-studied HLA-B-restricted CMV epitopes. Public TCR beta signatures indicated both CMV infection and matching HLA type.

General study findings and limits: Individuals carrying CMV plus the relevant HLA were identified by cumulative frequency of public TCR beta families. CMV-specific HLA-C-restricted TCR beta clonotypes dominated the ex vivo response.

This chain connects TRBV14 to TRBJ2-1; the D gene is possibly TRBD1 (6 bases). The TCR was taken from a human donor in good health (CMV status not recorded). Some clones in this sample may be carry-over from other donors' samples. This specimen consisted of cultured CD8+ T cells from PBMCs, obtained from culture after CMV antigen stimulation. The CDR3 loop reads CASSQEQGPYNEQFF. DNA of the CDR3: TGTGCCAGCAGCCAAGAACAGGGCCCCTACAATGAGCAGTTCTTC. The entire variable domain, with the rest obtained from reference TRBV14 and TRBJ2-1, is as follows: EAGVTQFPSHSVIEKGQTVTLRCDPISGHDNLYWYRRVMGKEIKFLLHFVKESKQDESGMPNNRFLAERTGGTYSTLKVQPAELEDSGVYFCASSQEQGPYNEQFFGPGTRLTVL.